One sample yielded the 16 T cell receptor beta chains listed below, sequenced in a study of Ad26.COV2.S vaccination and SARS-CoV-2 variants (dated by TCRdb to 2020 to 2023). Read against the paper, the sample's treatment or condition label means: some 20 received Ad26.COV2.S at low or high dose, single or two shots; 5 received placebo; per-sample allocation not given. For vaccine and placebo recipients, repertoires were sequenced using samples collected on day 63 after the first injection. Library construction relied on the immunoSEQ multiplex PCR assay. This immuneACCESS table, as held by TCRdb, lists in-frame sequences with V and J called but not all clones. Of the missing ones, under half trace to an unresolved V gene in checked studies; the others have no known cause. This sample has hundreds of thousands of clones in its table, and around 89% of those were observed once. The ten largest clonotypes hold around 4.5% of the sample.

Sequencing was performed on peripheral blood, taken in a trial of Ad26.COV2.S vaccine versus placebo. The receptors shown here come from a person between 18 and 65 years old who received the Ad26.COV2.S COVID-19 vaccine or a placebo.

The gene calls are TRBV28 and TRBJ1-5; TRBD1 is a possible D gene (5 bases). Per germline, CDR1 MDHEN and CDR2 SYDVKM. This CDR3 spans 14 amino acids. Trimming removed 3 bases at V and 5 bases at J, with 11 bases between. DNA of the CDR3: TGTGCCAGCAGTTTCCCAGACAGATATCAGCCCCAGCATTTT. Translated: CASSFPDRYQPQHF.

This chain uses TRBV15 with TRBJ2-7; the D is unclear. Trimming cost V 1 base and J 5 bases, with 9 bases left between them. CDR1 LNHNV and CDR2 YYDKDF come from the germline V gene (reference sequence). The CDR3 totals 13 residues. DNA of the CDR3: TGTGCCACCAGCAGAGTCTCGTTCCACGAGCAGTACTTC. Its translation is CATSRVSFHEQYF.

This clone was counted once. This chain joins TRBV7-9 and TRBJ2-1, with 10 bases aligning to TRBD1. CDR3 length: 18 residues. CDR1 is SEHNR and CDR2 is FQNEAQ in the germline V gene (reference sequence). The V gene end was trimmed by 2 bases and the J gene end by 4 bases; junction bases not matched to a gene: 11. CDR3 protein: CASSLSLGQGGSYNEQFF. DNA of the CDR3: TGTGCCAGCAGCTTAAGCCTAGGACAGGGGGGTTCTTACAATGAGCAGTTCTTC.

This chain uses TRBV7-2 with TRBJ1-1; D remains unclear. The CDR3 contains 14 residues. V lost 5 bases and J 2 bases, leaving 12 bases between the germline ends. Germline CDR1 and CDR2: SGHTA and FQGNSA. CDR3 protein: CASSANRGNTEAFF. The CDR3 region has the DNA TGTGCCAGCAGCGCCAACCGGGGAAACACTGAAGCTTTCTTT.

The chain employs TRBV19 and TRBJ2-4; D possibly uses TRBD1 or TRBD2 (6 bases each). Germline CDR1 reads LNHDA; CDR2 reads SQIVND (reference sequence). The CDR3 length is 17 residues. With 5 bases removed from V and 2 bases from J, the gap between germline ends came to 19 bases. In nucleotides, the CDR3 is TGTGCCAGTAGTGACTGGGGGGCCGTAAGAACCAAAAACATTCAGTACTTC. Protein: CASSDWGAVRTKNIQYF.

This clone was counted only a few times. The V and J genes are TRBV14 and TRBJ2-7, with a possible D match to TRBD2 (5 bases). The CDR3 runs 13 residues. Germline V gene lookup returns CDR1 SGHDN and CDR2 FVKESK. Trimming shortened V by 5 bases and J by 5 bases, and 13 bases separated the two germline ends. The CDR3 sequence is CASSVRGWNEQYF. The CDR3, as DNA: TGTGCCAGCAGCGTCCGCGGGTGGAACGAGCAGTACTTC.

The chain links TRBV21-1 to TRBJ2-5. TRBV21-1 is shown as a pseudogene. CDR3 length: 18 amino acids. The CDR3 protein is CASSPSNEGSPAKETQYF. CDR3 in DNA: TGTGCCAGCAGCCCCTCAAATGAGGGGAGCCCCGCTAAGGAGACCCAGTACTTC.

The rearrangement uses TRBV6-5 and TRBJ2-2, with 7 positions matching TRBD1. This CDR3 is built from 14 residues. With 7 bases clipped from V and 4 bases from J, the junction kept 6 bases outside the gene matches. Germline CDR1 MNHEY, CDR2 SVGAGI. CDR3 nucleotide sequence: TGTGCCAGCACTAAGACAGGGAGCACCGGGGAGCTGTTTTTT. Translated: CASTKTGSTGELFF.

The rearrangement joins TRBV28 to TRBJ2-1, with D uncertain. The V end was cut by 7 bases, the J end by 0 bases, with 13 bases between. CDR1 is MDHEN and CDR2 is SYDVKM in the germline V gene. This CDR3 comprises 15 residues. The CDR3 region has the DNA TGTGCCAGCACCCGATCAGGTAGCTCCTACAATGAGCAGTTCTTC. Its translation is CASTRSGSSYNEQFF.

The chain couples TRBV10-1 to TRBJ2-1; 10 bases fit TRBD1. V was pared by 6 bases and J by 9 bases, with 8 bases of the junction left unmatched. The CDR3 runs to 14 residues. CDR1 and CDR2 from the germline V gene are WNHNN and SYGVQD (reference sequence). The CDR3 DNA is TGCGCCAGCAGCCCAGGACAGGGGGGCGGTGAGCAGTTCTTC. Translation: CASSPGQGGGEQFF.

The rearrangement uses TRBV6-2 or TRBV6-3 and TRBJ1-2, with TRBD1 matching over 7 bases. The CDR3 is 16 amino acids. J was trimmed by 4 bases and V by 6 bases; bases with no gene match: 14. CDR1 is MNHEY and CDR2 is SVGEGT in the germline V gene. The CDR3 nucleotides read TGTGCCAGCAGCGTTAATCGACAGGGCCTTTCCTATGGCTACACCTTC. Translated: CASSVNRQGLSYGYTF.

The chain links TRBV5-1 to TRBJ2-7, with D possibly being TRBD1 (6 bases). Trimming pared 0 bases from V and 2 bases from J, leaving 12 bases between. The CDR3 runs to 15 residues. Germline values: CDR1 SGHRS, CDR2 YFSETQ. CDR3 sequence: CASSLEPTGPYEQYF. The CDR3 DNA is TGCGCCAGCAGCTTGGAACCAACAGGGCCCTACGAGCAGTACTTC.

The chain joins TRBV5-1 to TRBJ1-1; no clear D gene. The CDR3 contains 14 residues. Germline-derived CDR1 and CDR2 are SGHRS and YFSETQ. Trimming left V 0 bases short and J 1 base short, with 7 bases between. The CDR3 bases are TGCGCCAGCAGCTTGGATGCCCGGAACACTGAAGCTTTCTTT. Its translation is CASSLDARNTEAFF.

The gene calls are TRBV13 and TRBJ1-1; D gene uncertain. V was clipped by 5 bases and J by 1 base, with 14 bases between them. This CDR3 has 15 residues. Per germline, CDR1 PRHDT and CDR2 FYEKMQ (reference sequence). The DNA of the CDR3 is TGTGCCAGCAGCATACAAAACCTTAAGAACACTGAAGCTTTCTTT. Protein sequence: CASSIQNLKNTEAFF.

J is TRBJ1-4 and V is TRBV5-1; D gene unclear. The CDR3 sequence is 15 residues long. Trimming removed 0 bases from V and 3 bases from J, with 9 bases in between. The germline V gene encodes CDR1 SGHRS and CDR2 YFSETQ. The CDR3 sequence is CASSLGPTPNEKLFF. Here the CDR3 DNA reads TGCGCCAGCAGCTTGGGGCCGACACCTAATGAAAAACTGTTTTTT.

The chain is built from TRBV27 and TRBJ1-1, with D perhaps matching TRBD1 (6 bases). V lost 1 base and J lost 7, with 13 bases in between. The CDR3 runs 14 residues. Germline values: CDR1 MNHEY, CDR2 SMNVEV (reference sequence). The DNA for the CDR3 is TGTGCCAGCAGTTTATTTCAGGGGTGGGTTGAAGCTTTCTTT. It is translated as CASSLFQGWVEAFF.